Following are 27 T cell receptor beta chains from one sample sequenced in a study of T-cell reconstitution after alpha-beta-depleted transplantation in children. A TCRbeta library incorporating unique molecular identifiers was prepared. TCRdb reprocessed the PCR reads with MiXCR, giving one entry per CDR3 protein. The table shows hundreds of thousands of distinct CDR3 sequences, with 15% to 20% occurring only once. The material sequenced was PBMCs from the stem cell graft donor, taken from the stem cell graft. The receptor set was obtained from a human donor who donated a stem cell graft to a child with acute myeloid leukemia.

This clonotype showed up just a few times. The chain links TRBV10-3 to TRBJ1-2, with D possibly being TRBD1 (5 bases). The CDR3 is made up of 16 amino acids. V was trimmed by 3 bases and J by 6 bases, leaving 20 bases between them. The V gene's germline CDR1 is ENHRY and CDR2 SYGVKD. CDR3 protein: CAISDPTRRGSNGYTF. In DNA form, the CDR3 reads TGTGCCATCAGTGACCCAACGCGAAGGGGATCGAATGGCTACACCTTC.

The CDR3 bases are TGTGCCAGCAGCTTCACGAGTGGGGGAAGGACAGATACGCAGTATTTT. This codes for CASSFTSGGRTDTQYF. V gene TRBV7-2 combines with J gene TRBJ2-3; D might be TRBD1 or TRBD2, each matching 5 bases. Per germline, CDR1 SGHTA and CDR2 FQGNSA. Trimming removed 3 bases from V and 3 bases from J, with 16 bases in between. The CDR3 spans 16 residues. The complete variable domain, with remaining parts taken from reference TRBV7-2 and TRBJ2-3, reads GAGVSQSPSNKVTEKGKDVELRCDPISGHTALYWYRQSLGQGLEFLIYFQGNSAPDKSGLPSDRFSAERTGGSVSTLTIQRTQQEDSAVYLCASSFTSGGRTDTQYFGPGTRLTVL.

J is TRBJ1-1 and V is TRBV15, with unresolved D. Germline V gene lookup returns CDR1 LNHNV and CDR2 YYDKDF (reference sequence). The CDR3 runs to 14 residues. V shed 5 bases and J shed 8 bases, with 18 bases lying between them. The DNA for the CDR3 is TGTGCCACCAGCGAAGAGGTTCCCGGGAGAGAAGCTTTCTTT. This gives the protein CATSEEVPGREAFF.

The rearrangement joins TRBV11-1 to TRBJ2-7, with D perhaps given as TRBD1 or TRBD2 (5 bases each). The CDR3 totals 15 residues. The V end lost 4 bases, the J end lost 2 bases, and 15 bases lay between the germline ends. In germline, CDR1 is SGHAT, CDR2 FQDESV (reference sequence). The chain's CDR3 is CASSWSGTTPYEQYF. CDR3 nucleotide sequence: TGTGCCAGCAGCTGGTCCGGGACGACACCCTACGAGCAGTACTTC.

The rearrangement uses TRBV6-2 or TRBV6-3 and TRBJ2-7, with D possibly being TRBD2 (5 bases). This CDR3 spans 14 amino acids. The germline V gene encodes CDR1 MNHEY and CDR2 SVGEGT. V lost 7 bases and J lost 7, with 20 bases in between. The CDR3 loop reads CASKEALPSKEQYF. For the CDR3, the DNA is TGTGCCAGCAAGGAGGCACTACCCTCTAAGGAGCAGTACTTC.

This clonotype was detected only a few times. The CDR3 DNA follows: TGTGCCAGCAGCTACAGGGCGTCACGGAGTGAAAAACTGTTTTTT. Encoded protein: CASSYRASRSEKLFF. V and J are TRBV12-3 or TRBV12-4 and TRBJ1-4, with D tentatively TRBD1 (6 bases). CDR3 length: 15 residues. Trimming took 6 bases from V and 7 from J, leaving 18 bases between them.

V and J are TRBV7-8 and TRBJ2-7; 7 nucleotides agree with TRBD1. The CDR3 contains 12 residues. Germline assignment: CDR1 SGHVS and CDR2 FQNEAQ. The V gene end was trimmed by 5 bases and the J gene end by 6 bases; junction bases not matched to a gene: 4. CDR3 loop: CASSEGQPEQYV. CDR3 sequence (DNA): TGTGCCAGCAGCGAGGGACAGCCCGAGCAGTACGTC.

The chain has TRBV18 and TRBJ1-5; 7 bases are shared with TRBD1. Germline-derived CDR1 and CDR2 are KGHSH and LQKENI. This CDR3 spans 17 amino acids. With V trimmed by 4 bases and J by 4 bases, 13 bases remained unmatched. The CDR3 sequence: CASSLVSSGQANQPQHF. Written as DNA, the CDR3 is TGTGCCAGCTCACTTGTTAGTTCAGGACAGGCGAATCAGCCCCAGCATTTT.

The chain uses TRBV4-3 and TRBJ2-1, with TRBD2 identical over 8 bases. After removal of 4 bases from V and 4 bases from J, the junction contained 9 bases not matched to a gene. The CDR3 is made up of 16 amino acids. Germline V lookup: CDR1 LGHNA, CDR2 YSLEER. The DNA for the CDR3 is TGCGCCAGCAGCCCGACAGGCGCGGGGGGTTACAATGAGCAGTTCTTC. Translation: CASSPTGAGGYNEQFF.

This clonotype showed up many times. The chain recombines TRBV6-6 with TRBJ2-1; maybe TRBD1 (5 bases). The V gene's germline CDR1 is MNHNY and CDR2 SVGAGI (reference sequence). The CDR3 runs 13 residues. The V gene lost 2 bases and the J gene lost 6 bases, with 8 bases spanning the gap. The CDR3 reads CASSYRGSNEQFF. CDR3 DNA: TGTGCCAGCAGTTACAGGGGCAGCAATGAGCAGTTCTTC.

This clonotype was counted ten times or more. This chain uses TRBV20-1 with TRBJ2-7, with TRBD2 matching 8 bases. CDR1 is DFQATT and CDR2 is SNEGSKA in the germline V gene (reference sequence). CDR3 length: 15 amino acids. After removal of 1 base from V and 2 bases from J, the junction contained 7 bases not matched to a gene. CDR3 sequence (DNA): TGCAGTGCTAGAGGGATTAGCGGGGCCCCCTACGAGCAGTACGTC. Protein product: CSARGISGAPYEQYV.

This clonotype was seen a handful of times. The J gene is TRBJ2-5, the V gene TRBV27, with D perhaps TRBD1 (5 bases). This CDR3 is built from 13 residues. Germline V CDR1 and CDR2: MNHEY, SMNVEV (reference sequence). Trimming cost V 6 bases and J 7 bases, with 15 bases left between them. The CDR3 loop is CASRTVPWGTQYF. The CDR3 DNA follows: TGTGCCAGCAGGACAGTCCCCTGGGGGACCCAGTACTTC.

This clonotype was observed many times. The chain is built from TRBV7-2 and TRBJ1-5, with D unclear. V was cut by 3 bases and J by 6 bases, with 12 bases left in between. CDR1 and CDR2 (germline): SGHTA, FQGNSA. This CDR3 contains 14 residues. CDR3 nucleotide sequence: TGTGCCAGCAGCTTTGGGCCCGGCAGTCAGCCCCAGCATTTT. This translates into CASSFGPGSQPQHF.

This clonotype was seen many times. V usage is TRBV20-1 and J usage is TRBJ2-5, with D maybe TRBD2 (6 bases). CDR3 length equals 17 residues. Per germline, CDR1 DFQATT and CDR2 SNEGSKA (reference sequence). V lost 1 base and J 7 bases, leaving 25 bases between the germline ends. Written as DNA, the CDR3 is TGCAGTGCTAGAGTCCAGGGCGGGACTTTCCCCCTAGGGACCCAGTACTTC. Its protein product is CSARVQGGTFPLGTQYF.

A few counts support this clonotype. The chain couples TRBV10-3 to TRBJ2-1; D is possibly TRBD2 (5 bases). V was trimmed by 3 bases and J by 4 bases, leaving 16 bases between them. Germline CDR1 reads ENHRY; CDR2 reads SYGVKD. This CDR3 comprises 16 residues. The CDR3: CAISDPKRRTYNEQFF. CDR3 in DNA: TGTGCCATCAGTGATCCGAAGCGGCGGACGTACAATGAGCAGTTCTTC.

In this sample, this clonotype turned up many times. The V call is TRBV6-4, the J call TRBJ1-4; 7 bases line up with TRBD1. V gave up 3 bases and J gave up 4 bases; unmatched junction bases: 8. Germline V lookup: CDR1 MRHNA, CDR2 SNTAGT. The CDR3 contains 16 residues. The CDR3 DNA is TGTGCCAGCAGTGAGGAACCGGGACAGCTTAATGAAAAACTGTTTTTT. Amino acid sequence: CASSEEPGQLNEKLFF.

This clonotype has only a few counts. This chain links TRBV28 with TRBJ1-5; possible D gene TRBD1, 6 bases. The CDR3 loop spans 12 amino acids. V was cut by 11 bases and J by 7 bases, with 15 bases left in between. CDR1 is MDHEN, CDR2 SYDVKM, per germline. The DNA for the CDR3 is TGTGCCGTACTGCGGGGGGGCCAGCCCCAGCATTTT. Translating it yields CAVLRGGQPQHF.

This chain uses TRBV30 with TRBJ2-7; D gene uncertain. Trimming removed 2 bases from V and 0 bases from J, with 8 bases in between. Germline CDR1 GTSNPN, CDR2 SVGIG (reference sequence). The CDR3 runs to 13 residues. CDR3: CAWSPPNSYEQYF. In nucleotides, the CDR3 is TGTGCCTGGAGTCCCCCCAACTCCTACGAGCAGTACTTC.

This clonotype showed up just a few times. The chain employs TRBV12-3 or TRBV12-4 and TRBJ1-1; D gene unclear. The CDR3 has 14 amino acids. The germline V and J ends were trimmed by 7 bases and 0 bases, with 12 bases remaining between them. The CDR3, as DNA: TGTGCCAGCAAAAGCCAGACGGTGAACACTGAAGCTTTCTTT. Protein sequence: CASKSQTVNTEAFF.

In this sample, this clonotype turned up many times. This sequence joins TRBV6-6 and TRBJ2-1; D not resolved. Germline lookup yields CDR1 MNHNY and CDR2 SVGAGI (reference sequence). The CDR3 runs 12 residues. Trimming cost V 2 bases and J 7 bases, with 6 bases left between them. The CDR3 nucleotides are TGTGCCAGCAGTTACGGACGGAATGAGCAGTTCTTC. Protein: CASSYGRNEQFF.

The table lists this clonotype with many counts. The chain employs TRBV30 and TRBJ2-2; tentatively, D is TRBD2 (6 bases). Trimming stripped 4 bases from V and 3 bases from J, with 15 bases between. CDR1 is GTSNPN and CDR2 is SVGIG in the germline V gene (reference sequence). CDR3 length: 15 residues. CDR3 coding DNA: TGTGCCTGGACCTGGAAAGGGACTGACACCGGGGAGCTGTTTTTT. Residues: CAWTWKGTDTGELFF.

The chain joins TRBV28 to TRBJ2-1; 11 bases map to TRBD1. This CDR3 comprises 18 residues. V shed 3 bases and J 7 bases; nucleotides not matched to a gene: 14. Germline V gives CDR1 MDHEN, CDR2 SYDVKM. The CDR3 bases are TGTGCCAGCAGTTTGATTGCGGGGGGACAGGGGGTAGGTAATGAGCAGTTCTTC. Protein product: CASSLIAGGQGVGNEQFF.

This clonotype was counted a few times. The V call is TRBV7-2, the J call TRBJ2-2, with a tentative D call TRBD2 (7 bases). V lost 8 bases, J lost 7 bases, and 23 bases lay in between. This CDR3 spans 16 amino acids. Per the germline V gene, CDR1 is SGHTA and CDR2 is FQGNSA. The DNA for the CDR3 is TGTGCCAGCTCGCCCAGAGGGGGGGCAGGACTCGGGGAGCTGTTTTTT. It encodes CASSPRGGAGLGELFF.

To note about this clonotype: A much more abundant neighbour one base away suggests this may be a read error. This rearrangement joins TRBV12-3 or TRBV12-4 to TRBJ1-1; 12 nucleotides align to TRBD1. CDR3 length equals 16 residues. CDR3 nucleotides: TGTGCCAGTCTGCGGGACAGGGGGCGGAATTACACTGAAGCTTACTTT. Translation gives CASLRDRGRNYTEAYF.

This clonotype has a count of ten or more. The J gene is TRBJ1-1, the V gene TRBV7-2; D uncertain. This CDR3 is built from 15 residues. The V end lost 0 bases, the J end lost 4 bases, and 12 bases lay between the germline ends. Per the germline V gene, CDR1 is SGHTA and CDR2 is FQGNSA. The DNA for the CDR3 is TGTGCCAGCAGCTTAGCCCCCCACAAAGGCACTGAAGCTTTCTTT. It translates to CASSLAPHKGTEAFF.

In its sample, this clonotype was seen a few times. The V and J genes are TRBV25-1 and TRBJ2-2; tentatively, D is TRBD2 (5 bases). The length of the CDR3 is 14 residues. Trimming left V 0 bases short and J 6 bases short, with 8 bases between. CDR1 MGHDK and CDR2 SYGVNS come from the germline V gene. The CDR3 sequence is CASSEYGAAGELFF. In DNA, the CDR3 is TGTGCCAGCAGTGAATATGGAGCGGCCGGGGAGCTGTTTTTT. Filled out from reference TRBV25-1 and TRBJ2-2, the complete variable domain reads EADIYQTPRYLVIGTGKKITLECSQTMGHDKMYWYQQDPGMELHLIHYSYGVNSTEKGDLSSESTVSRIRTEHFPLTLESARPSHTSQYLCASSEYGAAGELFFGEGSRLTVL.

The rearrangement links TRBV12-3 or TRBV12-4 to TRBJ1-5; no firm D call. There are 14 residues in the CDR3. Trimming cost V 6 bases and J 0 bases, with 9 bases left between them. This CDR3 is CASRLVGSNQPQHF. The CDR3 DNA reads TGTGCCAGCAGGCTGGTCGGTAGCAATCAGCCCCAGCATTTT.